This T cell receptor (beta chain) was retrieved from a study of blood T cell repertoires in COVID-19. TCRdb's copy holds only in-frame clones and misses some; the assay was immunoSEQ multiplex PCR. This sample carries more than 40,000 clones, approximately 84% of them seen once, and the ten largest clones take roughly 2.5%. Germline-derived CDR1 and CDR2 are SGHTA and FQGTGA. The V gene end was trimmed by 5 bases and the J gene end by 8 bases; junction bases not matched to a gene: 10. This CDR3 is 15 amino acids long. Sequencing used peripheral blood. This clonotype originated in a man over 45 with acute or convalescent COVID-19. V usage is TRBV7-3 and J usage is TRBJ2-1, with 9 bases identical to TRBD2. The CDR3 region is CASSPQGREGDEQFF. The CDR3 region has the DNA TGTGCCAGCAGCCCCCAGGGGCGGGAGGGGGATGAGCAGTTCTTC. Complete variable domain (other parts from reference TRBV7-3 and TRBJ2-1): GAGVSQTPSNKVTEKGKYVELRCDPISGHTALYWYRQSLGQGPEFLIYFQGTGAADDSGLPNDRFFAVRPEGSVSTLKIQRTERGDSAVYLCASSPQGREGDEQFFGPGTRLTVL.